This paragraph reports one TCR beta chain. Here immunoSEQ multiplex PCR was the method, and the copy in TCRdb shows in-frame clones only, minus some. Among fewer than 45,000 clones listed, about 88% were seen once. This sample stems from a study of PD-1 blockade in classical Hodgkin lymphoma. Overall study context: Patients were treated with nivolumab at 3 mg/kg, and this was given intravenously every 2 weeks.

Germline loops: CDR1 SGHVS, CDR2 FNYEAQ. Trimming removed 5 bases from V and 3 bases from J, with 11 bases in between. This CDR3 region has 13 residues. There was relapse after autologous stem cell transplantation in every patient, and there was variation in brentuximab vedotin exposure. The chain employs TRBV7-6 and TRBJ2-7; no definite D call. The source material was peripheral blood mononuclear cells (PBMCs), sampled before the second cycle of nivolumab. This sequence originates from a human donor with classical Hodgkin lymphoma. This CDR3 is CASSPRPLYEQYF. CDR3 coding DNA: TGTGCCAGCAGCCCGCGCCCCCTCTACGAGCAGTACTTC.